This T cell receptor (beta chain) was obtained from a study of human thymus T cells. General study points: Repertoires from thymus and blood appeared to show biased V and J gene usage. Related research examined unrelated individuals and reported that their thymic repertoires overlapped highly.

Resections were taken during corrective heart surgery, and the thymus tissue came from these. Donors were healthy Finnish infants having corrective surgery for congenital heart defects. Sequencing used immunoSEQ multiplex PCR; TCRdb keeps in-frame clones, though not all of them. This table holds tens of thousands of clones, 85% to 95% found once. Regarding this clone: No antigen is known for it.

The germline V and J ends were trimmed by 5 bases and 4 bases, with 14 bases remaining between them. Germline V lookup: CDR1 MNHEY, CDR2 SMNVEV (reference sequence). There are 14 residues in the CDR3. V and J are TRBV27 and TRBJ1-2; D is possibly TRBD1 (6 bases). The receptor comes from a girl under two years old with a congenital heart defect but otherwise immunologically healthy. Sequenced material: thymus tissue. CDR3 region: CASSTRQETYGYTF. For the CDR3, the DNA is TGTGCCAGCAGTACGCGACAGGAAACCTATGGCTACACCTTC.